This T cell receptor beta chain comes out of a study of blood T cell repertoires in COVID-19. Study overall: Specimens from acute and convalescent COVID-19 originated in the United States, Italy and Spain. Sample material is recorded as cDNA or gDNA derived from T cells, B-cell-depleted T cells, or PBMCs.

As originally analysed: Reference gene primer amplification yielded estimated nucleated cell counts. The assay was immunoSEQ multiplex PCR, and TCRdb's table has in-frame clones only and misses some. V and J calls and clone size are copied from that table; D and trimming were computed from the DNA. The table has about 150,000 clones, more than 80% seen once. CDR1 KGHSH and CDR2 LQKENI come from the germline V gene. The V gene lost 3 bases and the J gene lost 2 bases, with 7 bases spanning the gap. This CDR3 contains 14 residues. The chain combines TRBV18 with TRBJ1-4; no definite D call. This receptor was taken from a woman aged 55-69 years with active COVID-19. Sequencing was done on a sample of peripheral blood. The CDR3 DNA sequence: TGTGCCAGCTCACCGGGCGCGACTAATGAAAAACTGTTTTTT. Its translation is CASSPGATNEKLFF.